Following are 19 T cell receptor beta chains from one sample sequenced in a study of blood T cell repertoires in COVID-19. The table came from immunoSEQ multiplex PCR; TCRdb's copy has only in-frame clones and leaves some out. The sample has roughly 150,000 clones, around 74% seen once. Material: peripheral blood. All receptors come from a woman older than 75 with acute or convalescent COVID-19.

This clone occurred a few times. This chain joins TRBV19 and TRBJ2-1; D possibly corresponds to TRBD1 (6 bases). The CDR3 is 13 amino acids. Trimming removed 6 bases from V and 6 bases from J, with 12 bases in between. Germline V gives CDR1 LNHDA, CDR2 SQIVND (reference sequence). In DNA, the CDR3 is TGTGCCAGTAGACCCAGGGGTAGCAATGAGCAGTTCTTC. Its protein is CASRPRGSNEQFF. Filled out from reference TRBV19 and TRBJ2-1, the complete variable domain reads DGGITQSPKYLFRKEGQNVTLSCEQNLNHDAMYWYRQDPGQGLRLIYYSQIVNDFQKGDIAEGYSVSREKKESFPLTVTSAQKNPTAFYLCASRPRGSNEQFFGPGTRLTVL.

This chain uses TRBV27 with TRBJ2-7, with 9 bases identical to TRBD1. The CDR3 contains 15 residues. The germline V gene has CDR1 MNHEY and CDR2 SMNVEV (reference sequence). With 5 bases clipped from V and 0 bases from J, the junction kept 5 bases outside the gene matches. The CDR3 protein is CASSTWTGDSYEQYF. The DNA of the CDR3 is TGTGCCAGCAGTACCTGGACAGGGGACTCCTACGAGCAGTACTTC.

This clone was recorded only once. V usage is TRBV5-4 and J usage is TRBJ1-6, with D possibly TRBD1 on 6 matching bases. V shed 2 bases and J shed 12 bases, with 33 bases lying between them. This CDR3 is 20 amino acids long. In germline, CDR1 is SGHNT, CDR2 YYREEE (reference sequence). CDR3 protein: CASSLSGEGHSHSHTRPLHF. Written as DNA, the CDR3 is TGTGCCAGCAGCTTATCGGGCGAGGGACATTCACATTCCCACACAAGACCCCTCCACTTT.

The chain employs TRBV29-1 and TRBJ1-4; the match to TRBD1 covers 8 bases. CDR3 length: 12 residues. Germline-derived CDR1 and CDR2 are SQVTM and ANQGSEA. V lost 6 bases and J lost 7; bases outside the gene matches: 4. The CDR3 protein is CSVVDRGEKLFF. Written as DNA, the CDR3 is TGCAGCGTGGTAGACAGGGGTGAAAAACTGTTTTTT. Filled out from reference TRBV29-1 and TRBJ1-4, the complete variable domain reads SAVISQKPSRDICQRGTSLTIQCQVDSQVTMMFWYRQQPGQSLTLIATANQGSEATYESGFVIDKFPISRPNLTFSTLTVSNMSPEDSSIYLCSVVDRGEKLFFGSGTQLSVL.

The chain carries TRBV11-3 and TRBJ2-7; D is perhaps TRBD1 (6 bases). The CDR3 has 16 amino acids. The germline V and J ends were trimmed by 4 bases and 2 bases, with 18 bases remaining between them. CDR1 and CDR2 from the germline V gene are SGHNT and YENEEA. CDR3: CASSSSTPGQTYEQYF. The CDR3 DNA reads TGTGCCAGCAGCTCGTCCACTCCCGGACAGACCTACGAGCAGTACTTC.

This rearrangement joins TRBV20-1 to TRBJ2-3; 8 bases line up with TRBD2. CDR1 is DFQATT, CDR2 SNEGSKA, per germline (reference sequence). Trimming cost V 3 bases and J 5 bases; bases outside gene matches: 4. The CDR3 covers 13 residues. The CDR3 loop reads CSASVAGGDTQYF. The CDR3 coding sequence is TGCAGTGCTAGTGTGGCGGGGGGAGATACGCAGTATTTT.

The chain carries TRBV7-6 and TRBJ1-6; TRBD1 might be the D (6 bases). This CDR3 has 20 residues. The germline V gene has CDR1 SGHVS and CDR2 FNYEAQ. Between the trimmed V and J ends, which lost 1 base and 7 bases, there was a span of 26 bases. In nucleotides, the CDR3 is TGTGCCAGCAGCTTAGAACCCCTTCTTCCAGGGGCCCTGGGAAATTCACCCCTCCACTTT. It translates to CASSLEPLLPGALGNSPLHF. The full variable domain, with the rest looked up from reference TRBV7-6 and TRBJ1-6, is GAGVSQSPRYKVTKRGQDVALRCDPISGHVSLYWYRQALGQGPEFLTYFNYEAQQDKSGLPNDRFSAERPEGSISTLTIQRTEQRDSAMYRCASSLEPLLPGALGNSPLHFGNGTRLTVT.

The rearrangement links TRBV6-5 to TRBJ2-7; D is perhaps TRBD1 (6 bases). V dropped 6 bases and J dropped 3 bases, with 12 bases sitting between them. Germline CDR1 reads MNHEY; CDR2 reads SVGAGI. CDR3 length equals 13 residues. The CDR3 nucleotides read TGTGCCAGCAGATCCACAGGGATCTACGAGCAGTACTTC. Its protein product is CASRSTGIYEQYF.

The rearrangement joins TRBV9 to TRBJ1-6, with D tentatively TRBD1 (6 bases). CDR3 length: 15 residues. CDR1 is SGDLS and CDR2 is YYNGEE in the germline V gene. Trimming took 4 bases from V and 7 from J, leaving 15 bases between them. CDR3 bases: TGTGCCAGCAGCTTCCACCCAGGGGCCAATTCACCCCTCCACTTT. The encoded protein is CASSFHPGANSPLHF.

This CDR3 is CASSESTFGDISGNTIYF. CDR3 DNA sequence: TGTGCCAGCAGTGAATCGACATTCGGCGACATCTCTGGAAACACCATATATTTT. The chain carries TRBV2 and TRBJ1-3, with D unresolved. Trimming left V 2 bases short and J 0 bases short, with 17 bases between. Germline V gives CDR1 SNHLY, CDR2 FYNNEI. CDR3 size: 18 residues.

The chain carries TRBV5-4 and TRBJ2-1; 8 positions match TRBD2. This CDR3 contains 15 residues. With 4 bases clipped from V and 4 bases from J, the junction kept 7 bases outside the gene matches. Germline-derived CDR1 and CDR2 are SGHNT and YYREEE (reference sequence). The CDR3 nucleotides are TGTGCCAGCAGCCTGGAGACTAGCGAATACAATGAGCAGTTCTTC. It specifies CASSLETSEYNEQFF.

The V and J genes are TRBV5-1 and TRBJ2-1, with TRBD2 identical over 14 bases. The CDR3 spans 16 residues. J gave up 8 bases and V 3 bases, and 7 bases lay outside the gene matches. The germline gives CDR1 SGHRS, CDR2 YFSETQ. CDR3 protein: CASSSGTSGSIYEQFF. The CDR3 DNA sequence: TGCGCCAGCAGCTCAGGGACTAGCGGGAGTATCTATGAGCAGTTCTTC.

J is TRBJ1-5 and V is TRBV19; 7 bases align to TRBD1. The CDR3 length is 16 residues. CDR1 is LNHDA, CDR2 SQIVND, per germline (reference sequence). V lost 6 bases to trimming and J lost 3 bases; unmatched junction nucleotides: 11. The DNA of the CDR3 is TGTGCCAGTAGAACCGGGACAGCGGATTTCAATCAGCCCCAGCATTTT. Its translation: CASRTGTADFNQPQHF.

The chain carries TRBV7-9 and TRBJ1-4; D unresolved. The germline gives CDR1 SEHNR, CDR2 FQNEAQ (reference sequence). V was shortened by 5 bases and J by 0 bases, with 7 bases between the two germline ends. The CDR3 totals 14 residues. CDR3 nucleotides: TGTGCCAGCAGCCAGTTTACAACTAATGAAAAACTGTTTTTT. This gives the protein CASSQFTTNEKLFF.

V usage is TRBV6-5 and J usage is TRBJ1-1; D gene ambiguous. The CDR3 consists of 15 residues. Germline V gene lookup returns CDR1 MNHEY and CDR2 SVGAGI. Between the trimmed V and J ends, which lost 6 bases and 2 bases, there was a span of 16 bases. CDR3 nucleotide sequence: TGTGCCAGCAGCCGGAGCAGCTACCTTAACACTGAAGCTTTCTTT. This encodes CASSRSSYLNTEAFF.

J is TRBJ1-1 and V is TRBV7-8; the D gene is possibly TRBD1 (5 bases). Trimming shortened V by 4 bases and J by 0 bases, and 18 bases separated the two germline ends. The germline V gene has CDR1 SGHVS and CDR2 FQNEAQ. The CDR3 covers 17 residues. DNA of the CDR3: TGTGCCAGCAGCTCTAGGTGGTTGGGGCAGTTGAACACTGAAGCTTTCTTT. This translates into CASSSRWLGQLNTEAFF.

This chain joins TRBV24-1 and TRBJ2-7, with 7 bases aligning to TRBD2. This CDR3 region has 12 residues. Losses at the gene ends were 9 bases for V and 6 bases for J; bases not matched to a gene: 7. Germline loops: CDR1 KGHDR, CDR2 SFDVKD. The CDR3 DNA reads as TGTGCCACCTTAATCCGCGGGGGCGAGCAGTACTTC. This encodes CATLIRGGEQYF.

Note on this clone: Other DNA sequences within the sample encode an identical CDR3. The chain couples TRBV5-1 to TRBJ2-3; 9 positions agree with TRBD2. The J segment lost 2 bases and the V segment lost 2 bases, leaving 6 bases of the junction unmatched. This CDR3 is built from 16 residues. Germline-derived CDR1 and CDR2 are SGHRS and YFSETQ. The CDR3 here is CASSFIAGANTDTQYF. The CDR3 DNA follows: TGCGCCAGCAGCTTCATAGCGGGAGCCAACACAGATACGCAGTATTTT.

This clone was detected only a few times. The chain couples TRBV7-2 to TRBJ1-1, with TRBD1 as a possible D gene (5 bases). The CDR3 length is 15 residues. CDR1 SGHTA and CDR2 FQGNSA come from the germline V gene. V was trimmed by 2 bases and J by 0 bases, leaving 10 bases between them. CDR3 coding DNA: TGTGCCAGCAGCTTAATCGTAGGGGTGAACACTGAAGCTTTCTTT. Translating gives CASSLIVGVNTEAFF.